The text below deals with one T cell receptor beta chain. This clonotype was seen a few times. Its target antigen remains unknown. No per-base quality is available; no much larger clone lies one base away. The treatment or condition label, as the study defines it: allogeneic hematopoietic cell transplantation with graft depleted of TCRalphabeta T cells and CD19 B cells. The transplant recipients were children given TCRalphabeta/CD19-depleted allogeneic hematopoietic cell grafts. Libraries were built with PCR. The reads were generated on an Illumina HiSeq 2500. TCR libraries were prepared with molecular barcoding, using unique molecular identifiers to normalize TCRbeta repertoire quantification. TCRdb trimmed the raw reads at Q25, called clones with MiXCR and kept productive beta chains. When rows share a CDR3 protein, they turn into one entry using the most common DNA and genes. Here the sample has approximately 150,000 distinct CDR3 sequences; 8.5% to 10% occur a single time. The ten largest make up about a sixth of the sample.

The record originates from a study of T-cell reconstitution after alpha-beta-depleted transplantation in children (dated by TCRdb to about 2016). Notes on the research overall: T-cell immune reconstitution after TCRalphabeta/CD19-depleted allogeneic hematopoietic cell transplantation in children was quantitatively tracked in the study by means of TCR repertoire profiling.

The investigation overall reported the following: In some patients, high TCRbeta diversity at day 60 was attributed to recipient T cells and intrathymic progenitors that had survived conditioning. Over the following months the frequencies of hyperexpanded clones went down, and after one year T-cell counts and TCRbeta diversity were mostly credited to newly produced T cells. The apparently early recovery of alphabetaT-cell counts about two months after transplant reportedly depended on only several hundred rapidly expanded clones that came from non-depleted graft cells.

The CDR3, from cysteine to phenylalanine, totals 16 residues. Only the CDR3 DNA stays, 48 bases, in frame from base 1. V is cut by 2 bases and J by 0 bases, and the space between the germline ends is 11 bases. CDR1 and CDR2, looked up from the germline V gene (reference sequence), are LNHDA and SQIVND. This sequence originates from a female patient aged 2-9 years who had a stem cell transplant for congenital amegakaryocytic thrombocytopenia, so the T cells may come from the graft donor. The sequenced sample was PBMCs, mostly from graft donor cells, obtained 180 days after TCRalphabeta/CD19-depleted stem cell transplant. The chain is encoded by TRBV19 joined to TRBJ2-1; TRBD2 might be the D gene, on 6 matching bases. The nucleotide sequence is given as TGTGCCAGTAGTATAACGGGGGTCGGCTCCTACAATGAGCAGTTCTTC. This codes for CASSITGVGSYNEQFF. With the rest looked up from the reference TRBV19 and TRBJ2-1 genes rather than sequenced, the full variable domain is DGGITQSPKYLFRKEGQNVTLSCEQNLNHDAMYWYRQDPGQGLRLIYYSQIVNDFQKGDIAEGYSVSREKKESFPLTVTSAQKNPTAFYLCASSITGVGSYNEQFFGPGTRLTVL.